This TCR beta chain was obtained from a study of early T cells in non-severe SARS-CoV-2 infection. Overall study: Sequencing of bulk RNA from unsorted whole blood was done, without chain pairing.

Notes on this clonotype: The antigen remains unidentified.

Attached unique molecular identifiers marked individual cDNA molecules. Using its own MiXCR run on the 5' RACE reads, TCRdb lists one record per CDR3 protein. The table shows about 71,000 distinct CDR3 sequences, with about an eighth occurring only once. The study's findings and limits: Anti-spike CD8 specificities were favored by VDJdb matching, whose results missed private and CD4 specificities.

CDR3 size: 14 residues. Germline V CDR1 and CDR2: MGHDK, SYGVNS. V shed 7 bases and J shed 7 bases, with 14 bases lying between them. Sequenced material: whole blood. The chain carries TRBV25-1 and TRBJ1-6; D is ambiguous. This clonotype was sampled from an adult who was a healthcare worker with PCR-confirmed SARS-CoV-2 infection or an uninfected control (not recorded which). For the CDR3, the DNA is TGTGCCAGCAACCTCGGTAGTAAGAATTCACCCCTCCACTTT. Amino acids: CASNLGSKNSPLHF.